The 28 T cell receptor beta chains reported below all come from one sample, sequenced in a study of cytomegalovirus exposure and HLA in healthy donors. The PCR had 60 Vbeta and 13 Jbeta primers. Sequencing was performed with immunoSEQ multiplex PCR; in TCRdb, only in-frame clones are kept and a portion is missing. Here the sample spans just over 150,000 clones, approximately 80% being singletons. The sample taken for sequencing was PBMCs. Receptor source: a man aged 18 to 35 in good health and CMV-seronegative.

This chain connects TRBV11-2 to TRBJ2-2; 7 nucleotides match TRBD2. CDR3 length: 16 residues. V dropped 3 bases and J dropped 5; count of bases not matched to a gene: 9. Germline V lookup: CDR1 SGHAT, CDR2 FQNNGV. CDR3 amino acids: CASSFPLAAGTGELFF. CDR3 in DNA: TGTGCCAGCAGCTTCCCCCTAGCGGCGGGGACCGGGGAGCTGTTTTTT.

This chain joins TRBV29-1 and TRBJ1-2, with TRBD1 as a possible D gene (5 bases). Germline V lookup: CDR1 SQVTM, CDR2 ANQGSEA. The V gene lost 5 bases and the J gene lost 6 bases, with 10 bases spanning the gap. The CDR3 covers 11 residues. CDR3 in amino acids: CSVRGADGYTF. The CDR3 bases are TGCAGCGTTCGTGGGGCGGATGGCTACACCTTC.

This rearrangement joins TRBV28 to TRBJ1-3; TRBD1 agrees at 9 bases. Germline loops: CDR1 MDHEN, CDR2 SYDVKM. There are 15 residues in the CDR3. V lost 6 bases to trimming and J lost 2 bases; unmatched junction nucleotides: 5. CDR3 DNA sequence: TGTGCCAGCAGCAACCGGGACAGGGCTGGAAACACCATATATTTT. Protein: CASSNRDRAGNTIYF.

The chain combines TRBV7-2 with TRBJ2-3; D might be TRBD2 (6 bases). V was cut by 5 bases and J by 6 bases, with 18 bases left in between. The CDR3 sequence is 15 residues long. CDR1 is SGHTA and CDR2 is FQGNSA in the germline V gene. In DNA, the CDR3 is TGTGCCAGCAGCCAGATCCTGGGACTCGCGGATACGCAGTATTTT. Translating gives CASSQILGLADTQYF.

The rearrangement uses TRBV4-1 and TRBJ1-6, with D maybe TRBD1 (5 bases). The CDR3 spans 15 residues. V lost 1 base to trimming and J lost 5 bases, with 9 bases between them. CDR1 is MGHRA, CDR2 YSYEKL, per germline. The CDR3 reads CASSQGTNNNSPLHF. The CDR3 DNA sequence: TGCGCCAGCAGCCAAGGGACAAATAATAATTCACCCCTCCACTTT.

This sequence joins TRBV6-4 and TRBJ2-1, with D unresolved. The CDR3 runs 13 residues. CDR1 and CDR2 (germline): MRHNA, SNTAGT. V lost 2 bases and J 5 bases, leaving 7 bases between the germline ends. The CDR3 coding sequence is TGTGCCAGCAGTGACGAACAGCACAATGAGCAGTTCTTC. As protein: CASSDEQHNEQFF.

The J gene is TRBJ1-5, the V gene TRBV2; no reliable D call. This CDR3 has 15 residues. Germline V gives CDR1 SNHLY, CDR2 FYNNEI. Trimming cost V 4 bases and J 4 bases, with 14 bases left between them. The CDR3 region is CASSVGNGPNQPQHF. CDR3 DNA: TGTGCCAGCAGTGTCGGGAACGGCCCAAATCAGCCCCAGCATTTT.

The V and J genes are TRBV4-1 and TRBJ2-2; perhaps TRBD2 as D (5 bases). The CDR3 contains 15 residues. Per germline, CDR1 MGHRA and CDR2 YSYEKL. The V gene lost 2 bases and the J gene lost 5 bases, with 12 bases spanning the gap. CDR3 bases: TGCGCCAGCAGCCAAATGGGGAGTCGGACCGGGGAGCTGTTTTTT. Residues: CASSQMGSRTGELFF.

This chain joins TRBV4-1 and TRBJ1-5, with a tentative D call TRBD1 (6 bases). CDR1 is MGHRA and CDR2 is YSYEKL in the germline V gene. This CDR3 has 17 amino acids. V gave up 3 bases and J gave up 2 bases, with 17 bases separating them. CDR3 sequence (DNA): TGCGCCAGCAGCCAGCACCCCGCCAGGGGTGGCAATCAGCCCCAGCATTTT. The encoded protein is CASSQHPARGGNQPQHF.

This clone was counted a single time. The chain has TRBV28 and TRBJ1-5, with TRBD1 identical over 7 bases. Germline lookup yields CDR1 MDHEN and CDR2 SYDVKM. J gave up 6 bases and V 10 bases, and 12 bases lay outside the gene matches. The CDR3 is 14 residues long. In nucleotides, the CDR3 is TGTGCCACCAGGCGAGGGGGCGGATCTCAGCCCCAGCATTTT. Its protein is CATRRGGGSQPQHF.

The rearrangement uses TRBV4-1 and TRBJ2-3; 7 bases are a match to TRBD2. The junction had 18 bases not matched to a gene; V was cut back by 6 bases and J by 6 bases. The CDR3 runs to 17 residues. The germline V gene encodes CDR1 MGHRA and CDR2 YSYEKL. The CDR3 sequence is CASSPGGSGHHVDTQYF. CDR3 nucleotide sequence: TGCGCCAGCAGTCCGGGAGGTAGCGGGCACCACGTGGATACGCAGTATTTT.

CDR3 in amino acids: CASSPQLAVTRTDTQYF. DNA for the CDR3: TGTGCCAGCAGCCCCCAACTAGCGGTCACAAGGACAGATACGCAGTATTTT. The chain couples TRBV7-8 to TRBJ2-3, with 8 bases lining up with TRBD2. The CDR3 consists of 17 residues. The ends lost 5 bases at V and 3 bases at J; junction bases unmatched: 13. Per the germline V gene, CDR1 is SGHVS and CDR2 is FQNEAQ.

The rearrangement uses TRBV10-3 and TRBJ2-2; TRBD1 might be the D (5 bases). The V gene's germline CDR1 is ENHRY and CDR2 SYGVKD. V shed 6 bases and J shed 0 bases, with 11 bases lying between them. CDR3 length equals 15 residues. The CDR3 bases are TGTGCCATCAGCCAGGGCGCCCCGAACACCGGGGAGCTGTTTTTT. Translating gives CAISQGAPNTGELFF.

A few counts support this clone. The V call is TRBV28, the J call TRBJ1-4; 7 bases align to TRBD1. There are 16 residues in the CDR3. Looked up from germline, CDR1 is MDHEN and CDR2 is SYDVKM. V shed 7 bases and J 3 bases; nucleotides not matched to a gene: 11. The CDR3 sequence is CASTSRGARANEKLFF. The CDR3 DNA reads TGTGCCAGCACCTCCAGGGGGGCGCGAGCTAATGAAAAACTGTTTTTT.

This sequence joins TRBV10-3 and TRBJ2-7; TRBD2 aligns across 10 bases. Per the germline V gene, CDR1 is ENHRY and CDR2 is SYGVKD. With V trimmed by 10 bases and J by 2 bases, 5 bases remained unmatched. The CDR3 contains 13 residues. In DNA, the CDR3 is TGTGCCAACCGGACTAGCGGAACCTACGAGCAGTACTTC. Translation gives CANRTSGTYEQYF.

The chain couples TRBV28 to TRBJ1-4; D gene unclear. This CDR3 is 14 amino acids long. Trimming removed 5 bases from V and 8 bases from J, with 15 bases in between. Germline assignment: CDR1 MDHEN and CDR2 SYDVKM. The CDR3 loop reads CASSLDTRYEKLFF. Here the CDR3 DNA reads TGTGCCAGCAGTCTCGACACTCGGTACGAAAAACTGTTTTTT.

The V and J genes are TRBV12-5 and TRBJ1-5; the D is unclear. The CDR3 is made up of 16 amino acids. V was pared by 2 bases and J by 1 base, with 12 bases between. The germline V gene encodes CDR1 LGHNT and CDR2 FRNRAP. The CDR3 loop is CASGLILSRSNQPQHF. The CDR3 nucleotides are TGTGCTAGTGGTTTGATATTAAGCAGGAGCAATCAGCCCCAGCATTTT.

This chain uses TRBV28 with TRBJ2-3; TRBD2 might be the D (5 bases). Deletions cut 3 bases from V and 0 bases from J, with 16 bases between. CDR1 MDHEN and CDR2 SYDVKM come from the germline V gene. The CDR3 sequence is 17 residues long. The DNA of the CDR3 is TGTGCCAGCAGTTTCTTTAGACCGAGGGCTAGCACAGATACGCAGTATTTT. Its protein product is CASSFFRPRASTDTQYF.

This chain joins TRBV27 and TRBJ1-4, with 7 bases that match TRBD1. The CDR3 has 15 residues. Germline V CDR1 and CDR2: MNHEY, SMNVEV (reference sequence). V lost 6 bases, J lost 1 base, and 5 bases stayed unmatched. CDR3 sequence reads: CASSLTGVTNEKLFF. The CDR3 DNA is TGTGCCAGCAGCCTCACAGGGGTAACTAATGAAAAACTGTTTTTT.

The table lists this clone with a few counts. The chain joins TRBV6-1 to TRBJ1-3, with TRBD1 identical over 10 bases. Germline loops: CDR1 MNHNS, CDR2 SASEGT. The J segment lost 0 bases and the V segment lost 4 bases, leaving 3 bases of the junction unmatched. CDR3 size: 16 residues. This CDR3 reads CASSVGQGGSGNTIYF. For the CDR3, the DNA is TGTGCCAGCAGTGTCGGACAGGGGGGCTCTGGAAACACCATATATTTT.

The rearrangement links TRBV2 to TRBJ2-1; possibly TRBD1 for D (5 bases). Germline V gives CDR1 SNHLY, CDR2 FYNNEI. The CDR3 sequence is 15 residues long. With 1 base removed from V and 3 bases from J, the gap between germline ends came to 10 bases. The CDR3 nucleotides read TGTGCCAGCAGTGAAGATAGGACAAGCTACAATGAGCAGTTCTTC. Translated: CASSEDRTSYNEQFF.

The genes are TRBV28 and TRBJ2-1; D is unclear. V gave up 6 bases and J gave up 4 bases, with 10 bases separating them. Per germline, CDR1 MDHEN and CDR2 SYDVKM. CDR3 length equals 13 residues. As DNA, the CDR3 is TGTGCCAGCAGCCTTAAATTGTACAATGAGCAGTTCTTC. It is translated as CASSLKLYNEQFF.

This chain connects TRBV5-1 to TRBJ2-7; D is perhaps TRBD1 (5 bases). Germline values: CDR1 SGHRS, CDR2 YFSETQ. This CDR3 has 15 residues. V dropped 0 bases and J dropped 5 bases, with 15 bases sitting between them. The CDR3 region is CASSLARALRHEQYF. In nucleotides, the CDR3 is TGCGCCAGCAGCTTGGCCAGGGCCTTACGGCACGAGCAGTACTTC.

The gene calls are TRBV10-3 and TRBJ2-5; tentatively, D is TRBD1 (6 bases). CDR1 and CDR2 from the germline V gene are ENHRY and SYGVKD. The CDR3 contains 12 residues. With 8 bases removed from V and 11 bases from J, the gap between germline ends came to 18 bases. The CDR3 spells CAIGGGPYEQYF. CDR3 coding DNA: TGTGCCATCGGTGGGGGCCCCTATGAGCAGTACTTC.

The V and J genes are TRBV30 and TRBJ1-3; 7 nucleotides align to TRBD1. The length of the CDR3 is 14 residues. J lost 6 bases, V lost 1 base, and 6 bases had no gene match. Germline CDR1 is GTSNPN and CDR2 is SVGIG (reference sequence). This chain's CDR3 is CAWSDGTAVNTIYF. The CDR3 DNA follows: TGTGCCTGGAGTGACGGGACAGCGGTAAACACCATATATTTT.

The chain recombines TRBV29-1 with TRBJ1-1; the match to TRBD1 covers 7 bases. The ends lost 7 bases at V and 1 base at J; junction bases unmatched: 6. Germline V lookup: CDR1 SQVTM, CDR2 ANQGSEA. This CDR3 spans 13 amino acids. CDR3 protein: CSASRDRNTEAFF. The CDR3, as DNA: TGCAGCGCCAGCCGGGACAGGAACACTGAAGCTTTCTTT.

The CDR3 spells CASSQDTGGALVAFF. CDR3 nucleotides: TGCGCCAGCAGCCAGGATACAGGGGGTGCCCTGGTGGCTTTCTTT. The V gene is TRBV4-1, the J gene TRBJ1-1; TRBD1 aligns across 8 bases. V lost 3 bases and J lost 11; bases outside the gene matches: 14. The germline V gene encodes CDR1 MGHRA and CDR2 YSYEKL. This CDR3 region has 15 residues.

V usage is TRBV7-3 and J usage is TRBJ1-1; 8 bases agree with TRBD1. J was trimmed by 11 bases and V by 5 bases; bases with no gene match: 10. Germline CDR1 SGHTA, CDR2 FQGTGA. The CDR3 sequence is 13 residues long. Written as DNA, the CDR3 is TGTGCCAGCAGCCCCAGGGGGCCCACGGGGGCTTTCTTT. It is translated as CASSPRGPTGAFF.